This T cell receptor (beta chain) comes out of a study of graft-versus-host responses after intestinal transplantation. Study at large: Recipients got multivisceral, liver-intestinal, or isolated intestinal transplants. All recipients got anti-thymocyte globulin induction, then tacrolimus and steroids for around three years.

The responders that had proliferated, CFSE-low CD3+CD4+ and CD3+CD8+ cells, were sorted after the reaction. The table came from immunoSEQ multiplex PCR; TCRdb's copy has only in-frame clones and leaves some out. The sample yields some 25,000 clones, around two fifths seen once. Germline V CDR1 and CDR2: SGHDT, YYEEEE. This CDR3 has 15 residues. Trimming took 0 bases from V and 1 from J, leaving 10 bases between them. This rearrangement joins TRBV5-6 to TRBJ1-2; D gene uncertain. The sequence derives from a human patient who received an intestinal transplant. This sample comprised alloreactive CD4+ T cells from a mixed lymphocyte reaction culture, obtained before intestinal transplant. Sample subset: CFSE-low proliferating T cells sorted from roughly 6-day pre-transplant mixed lymphocyte reaction (GvH or HvG direction). The CDR3 region is CASSLDSRYNYGYTF. CDR3 sequence (DNA): TGTGCCAGCAGCTTGGACAGCAGGTATAACTATGGCTACACCTTC.